The 29 T cell receptor beta chains below all came from one sample that was sequenced in a study of T cell changes during pregnancy in multiple sclerosis. Assay: immunoSEQ multiplex PCR; the TCRdb copy retains only in-frame clones and omits some. In the table there are tens of thousands of clones, 90% of which are singletons. The starting material was CD8+ T cells from peripheral blood mononuclear cells, obtained in the third trimester of pregnancy. These receptors all come from a female donor with multiple sclerosis, enrolled in a pregnancy study.

A single count supports this clone. The chain employs TRBV7-2 and TRBJ2-7; tentatively, D is TRBD2 (5 bases). CDR1 is SGHTA and CDR2 is FQGNSA in the germline V gene. Deletions cut 5 bases from V and 4 bases from J, with 9 bases between. The CDR3 spans 12 residues. CDR3 DNA sequence: TGTGCCAGCAGCGTTACTAGTTACGAGCAGTACTTC. It translates to CASSVTSYEQYF.

This chain uses TRBV4-2 with TRBJ2-7; 7 nucleotides align to TRBD2. The V gene's germline CDR1 is LGHNA and CDR2 YNFKEQ. The J segment lost 3 bases and the V segment lost 2 bases, leaving 10 bases of the junction unmatched. CDR3 length equals 16 residues. CDR3 nucleotide sequence: TGTGCCAGCAGCCAAATGCGGACTAGTCAGGGCTACGAGCAGTACTTC. Translation: CASSQMRTSQGYEQYF.

CDR3 protein: CASSTTGSWEQYF. The CDR3 DNA reads as TGTGCCAGCAGTACAACAGGGTCTTGGGAGCAGTACTTC. The V gene is TRBV6-5, the J gene TRBJ2-7; D perhaps matches TRBD1 (6 bases). CDR1 and CDR2 (germline): MNHEY, SVGAGI. CDR3 size: 13 residues. V was cut by 5 bases and J by 7 bases, with 15 bases left in between.

This sequence joins TRBV25-1 and TRBJ1-2; D may be TRBD1 (6 bases). V lost 0 bases, J lost 6 bases, and 17 bases lay in between. Germline-derived CDR1 and CDR2 are MGHDK and SYGVNS. This CDR3 has 16 amino acids. In DNA, the CDR3 is TGTGCCAGCAGTGAATACTACGAGACAGGAGTTAATGGCTACACCTTC. It specifies CASSEYYETGVNGYTF.

The chain uses TRBV4-3 and TRBJ2-7; 11 bases align to TRBD1. The germline gives CDR1 LGHNA, CDR2 YSLEER. J gave up 7 bases and V 1 base, and 6 bases lay outside the gene matches. This CDR3 has 15 amino acids. Here the CDR3 DNA reads TGCGCCAGCAGCCAAGGGGACAGGGGGGGTAGGGAGCAGTACTTC. Translating it yields CASSQGDRGGREQYF.

The table lists this clone with a count of one. The J gene is TRBJ2-3, the V gene TRBV19; D may be TRBD2 (5 bases). V was shortened by 6 bases and J by 0 bases, with 22 bases between the two germline ends. This CDR3 contains 18 residues. From germline, CDR1 is LNHDA and CDR2 SQIVND (reference sequence). CDR3 loop: CASSPHGGPPYSTDTQYF. CDR3 bases: TGTGCCAGTAGCCCCCACGGCGGGCCCCCTTATAGCACAGATACGCAGTATTTT. The full variable domain, completed using reference TRBV19 and TRBJ2-3, is DGGITQSPKYLFRKEGQNVTLSCEQNLNHDAMYWYRQDPGQGLRLIYYSQIVNDFQKGDIAEGYSVSREKKESFPLTVTSAQKNPTAFYLCASSPHGGPPYSTDTQYFGPGTRLTVL.

The CDR3: CASSYSRSRSTDTQYF. The CDR3 region has the DNA TGTGCCAGCAGTTACTCGAGATCTAGAAGCACAGATACGCAGTATTTT. The V call is TRBV6-5, the J call TRBJ2-3; D is uncertain. The CDR3 extends over 16 amino acids. V lost 0 bases to trimming and J lost 0 bases, with 10 bases between them. Germline CDR1 MNHEY, CDR2 SVGAGI.

The chain employs TRBV6-4 and TRBJ2-3; the match to TRBD2 covers 7 bases. The CDR3 has 16 amino acids. Germline CDR1 and CDR2: MRHNA and SNTAGT. V dropped 3 bases and J dropped 2; count of bases not matched to a gene: 8. The CDR3 DNA reads as TGTGCCAGCAGTGAATCGGGGACTACGATCACAGATACGCAGTATTTT. As protein: CASSESGTTITDTQYF.

The gene calls are TRBV28 and TRBJ2-7; TRBD1 aligns across 8 bases. The CDR3 covers 14 residues. The trim removed 4 bases at V and 1 base at J, leaving 3 bases unmatched. Germline V gene sequence: CDR1 MDHEN, CDR2 SYDVKM. The CDR3 DNA sequence: TGTGCCAGCAGTTCCCGGGACAGGTCCTACGAGCAGTACTTC. Encoded protein: CASSSRDRSYEQYF.

The V gene is TRBV7-9, the J gene TRBJ2-2, with TRBD2 identical over 13 bases. The germline CDR1 and CDR2 sequences are SEHNR and FQNEAQ (reference sequence). J was trimmed by 4 bases and V by 4 bases; bases with no gene match: 6. The CDR3 has 17 residues. The chain's CDR3 is CASSSGLAGVATGELFF. DNA of the CDR3: TGTGCCAGCAGCTCTGGACTAGCGGGAGTAGCCACCGGGGAGCTGTTTTTT.

This clone was found once. V is TRBV2 and J is TRBJ2-5; 12 positions match TRBD1. The end of the DNA is better explained by TRBJ2-7, so the J call may be wrong. The germline CDR1 and CDR2 sequences are SNHLY and FYNNEI. The CDR3 contains 16 residues. The CDR3 DNA follows: TGTGCCAGCAGTACAACGATGGGACAGGGGGCGGACGAGCAGTACTTC. Translating gives CASSTTMGQGADEQYF.

The chain carries TRBV15 and TRBJ2-1; 7 bases map to TRBD1. The CDR3 loop spans 16 amino acids. The germline V gene has CDR1 LNHNV and CDR2 YYDKDF (reference sequence). The V gene end was trimmed by 5 bases and the J gene end by 1 base; junction bases not matched to a gene: 8. CDR3 loop: CATSADRVSSYNEQFF. CDR3 nucleotides: TGTGCCACCAGCGCCGACAGGGTATCTTCCTACAATGAGCAGTTCTTC.

The chain combines TRBV6-1 with TRBJ2-1, with 7 bases aligning to TRBD2. Per germline, CDR1 MNHNS and CDR2 SASEGT. The CDR3 contains 14 residues. V was pared by 3 bases and J by 3 bases, with 2 bases of the junction left unmatched. In DNA, the CDR3 is TGTGCCAGCAGTGATTTAGCGGGCTACAATGAGCAGTTCTTC. Amino acid sequence: CASSDLAGYNEQFF.

This chain uses TRBV7-9 with TRBJ2-7; the match to TRBD2 covers 11 bases. CDR3 length: 16 residues. Germline-derived CDR1 and CDR2 are SEHNR and FQNEAQ (reference sequence). Germline trimming cut 3 bases from V and 5 bases from J; bases unmatched to any gene: 9. CDR3 sequence: CASSFSLAGGPDEQYF. DNA of the CDR3: TGTGCCAGCAGCTTCTCTCTAGCGGGGGGCCCCGACGAGCAGTACTTC.

The chain couples TRBV10-3 to TRBJ2-6; possible D gene TRBD1, 5 bases. Trimming shortened V by 0 bases and J by 0 bases, and 15 bases separated the two germline ends. There are 19 residues in the CDR3. Germline V gives CDR1 ENHRY, CDR2 SYGVKD. CDR3 nucleotides: TGTGCCATCAGTGAGTCAGAGACAGCGTCGTCCTCTGGGGCCAACGTCCTGACTTTC. It yields the protein CAISESETASSSGANVLTF.

The J gene is TRBJ1-5, the V gene TRBV6-5; D might be TRBD1 (5 bases). Trimming left V 6 bases short and J 9 bases short, with 21 bases between. Germline lookup yields CDR1 MNHEY and CDR2 SVGAGI. The CDR3 spans 15 residues. CDR3 loop: CASSLQPGLQGPQHF. The CDR3 nucleotides read TGTGCCAGCAGCCTACAACCAGGCTTGCAGGGGCCCCAGCATTTT.

The chain has TRBV4-3 and TRBJ1-1; D might be TRBD1 (5 bases). Trimming left V 2 bases short and J 8 bases short, with 12 bases between. The CDR3 consists of 13 residues. CDR1 LGHNA and CDR2 YSLEER come from the germline V gene. The CDR3 sequence is CASSQSAGGEAFF. CDR3 nucleotides: TGCGCCAGCAGCCAATCTGCGGGGGGGGAAGCTTTCTTT.

The V and J genes are TRBV13 and TRBJ2-5; the match to TRBD1 covers 8 bases. Unmatched junction bases numbered 6, after V lost 5 bases and J lost 1 base. The CDR3 runs 15 residues. In germline, CDR1 is PRHDT, CDR2 FYEKMQ (reference sequence). The CDR3 nucleotides are TGTGCCAGCAGCGAACAGGACAGGGCCCAAGAGACCCAGTACTTC. It is translated as CASSEQDRAQETQYF. Full variable domain (rest looked up from reference TRBV13 and TRBJ2-5): AAGVIQSPRHLIKEKRETATLKCYPIPRHDTVYWYQQGPGQDPQFLISFYEKMQSDKGSIPDRFSAQQFSDYHSELNMSSLELGDSALYFCASSEQDRAQETQYFGPGTRLLVL.

This clone was observed a handful of times. This rearrangement joins TRBV5-1 to TRBJ2-1; 11 nucleotides align to TRBD2. The CDR3 covers 16 residues. Germline values: CDR1 SGHRS, CDR2 YFSETQ. The J segment lost 2 bases and the V segment lost 1 base, leaving 2 bases of the junction unmatched. The CDR3 here is CASSLTSGGTYNEQFF. The CDR3 bases are TGCGCCAGCAGCTTGACTAGCGGGGGAACCTACAATGAGCAGTTCTTC. The whole variable domain, remainder taken from reference TRBV5-1 and TRBJ2-1, is KAGVTQTPRYLIKTRGQQVTLSCSPISGHRSVSWYQQTPGQGLQFLFEYFSETQRNKGNFPGRFSGRQFSNSRSEMNVSTLELGDSALYLCASSLTSGGTYNEQFFGPGTRLTVL.

The rearrangement uses TRBV27 and TRBJ1-4; D remains unclear. This CDR3 is 14 amino acids long. Germline assignment: CDR1 MNHEY and CDR2 SMNVEV (reference sequence). Trimming removed 3 bases at V and 8 bases at J, with 13 bases between. The chain's CDR3 is CASSLIGGDEKLFF. The CDR3 nucleotides read TGTGCCAGCAGTTTGATAGGAGGAGACGAAAAACTGTTTTTT.

This rearrangement joins TRBV13 to TRBJ2-5; 11 nucleotides line up with TRBD2. Germline CDR1 is PRHDT and CDR2 is FYEKMQ (reference sequence). The V gene end was trimmed by 5 bases and the J gene end by 5 bases; junction bases not matched to a gene: 10. The CDR3 has 16 amino acids. CDR3 coding DNA: TGTGCCAGCAGCCCCTTTAGCGGGGGGGCGGAGGAGACCCAGTACTTC. Translating it yields CASSPFSGGAEETQYF.

This clone is classed as medium-sized. This chain connects TRBV27 to TRBJ1-1, with TRBD1 identical over 11 bases. J was trimmed by 10 bases and V by 0 bases; bases with no gene match: 4. The CDR3 spans 14 residues. Germline V gene data show CDR1 as MNHEY and CDR2 as SMNVEV (reference sequence). CDR3 bases: TGTGCCAGCAGTTTATCGATCGGGACAGGGGGAGCTTTCTTT. Translation: CASSLSIGTGGAFF.

This chain links TRBV30 with TRBJ1-1; tentatively, D is TRBD1 (5 bases). There are 14 residues in the CDR3. The germline V and J ends were trimmed by 1 base and 5 bases, with 14 bases remaining between them. Per the germline V gene, CDR1 is GTSNPN and CDR2 is SVGIG (reference sequence). The CDR3 protein is CAWSDWGRETEAFF. The CDR3 DNA reads TGTGCCTGGAGTGACTGGGGGAGGGAGACTGAAGCTTTCTTT. The entire variable domain, with the rest obtained from reference TRBV30 and TRBJ1-1, is as follows: SQTIHQWPATLVQPVGSPLSLECTVEGTSNPNLYWYRQAAGRGLQLLFYSVGIGQISSEVPQNLSASRPQDRQFILSSKKLLLSDSGFYLCAWSDWGRETEAFFGQGTRLTVV.

The chain joins TRBV9 to TRBJ1-1; possible D gene TRBD1, 6 bases. The CDR3 has 14 residues. CDR1 and CDR2 from the germline V gene are SGDLS and YYNGEE. Trimming took 3 bases from V and 5 from J, leaving 14 bases between them. The CDR3 reads CASSAQGWDTEAFF. The CDR3 DNA sequence: TGTGCCAGCAGCGCTCAGGGGTGGGATACTGAAGCTTTCTTT.

The chain combines TRBV28 with TRBJ2-5; 12 nucleotides align to TRBD2. This CDR3 is built from 17 residues. Trimming cost V 5 bases and J 5 bases; bases outside gene matches: 12. In germline, CDR1 is MDHEN, CDR2 SYDVKM. CDR3 residues: CASSPASGRANWETQYF. DNA for the CDR3: TGTGCCAGCAGTCCCGCTAGCGGGAGGGCCAATTGGGAGACCCAGTACTTC.

The chain recombines TRBV19 with TRBJ2-7; D remains unclear. The germline CDR1 and CDR2 sequences are LNHDA and SQIVND (reference sequence). V lost 6 bases and J lost 3, with 18 bases in between. The CDR3 consists of 15 residues. The CDR3 region is CASSLTSGSFYEQYF. The DNA for the CDR3 is TGTGCCAGTAGCCTCACCTCGGGTTCCTTCTACGAGCAGTACTTC.

The J gene is TRBJ2-7, the V gene TRBV7-9; D remains unclear. Germline loops: CDR1 SEHNR, CDR2 FQNEAQ (reference sequence). The V and J ends lost 5 bases and 0 bases respectively, with 11 bases between them. There are 14 residues in the CDR3. CDR3: CASSDDILSYEQYF. CDR3 bases: TGTGCCAGCAGCGATGACATCCTCTCCTACGAGCAGTACTTC.

There are a few counts of this clone. The V and J genes are TRBV18 and TRBJ1-6; D is possibly TRBD1 (5 bases). CDR1 and CDR2 from the germline V gene are KGHSH and LQKENI. V lost 1 base and J lost 7, with 8 bases in between. The CDR3 spans 14 residues. The CDR3: CASSPQGWNSPLHF. The CDR3 nucleotides read TGTGCCAGCTCACCACAGGGGTGGAATTCACCCCTCCACTTT.

The rearrangement joins TRBV13 to TRBJ2-7; TRBD1 matches at 9 bases. Germline V gene sequence: CDR1 PRHDT, CDR2 FYEKMQ (reference sequence). With V trimmed by 5 bases and J by 3 bases, 2 bases remained unmatched. This CDR3 contains 13 residues. The CDR3 DNA follows: TGTGCCAGCAGCCCGGACAGGGGCTACGAGCAGTACTTC. Its translation: CASSPDRGYEQYF.